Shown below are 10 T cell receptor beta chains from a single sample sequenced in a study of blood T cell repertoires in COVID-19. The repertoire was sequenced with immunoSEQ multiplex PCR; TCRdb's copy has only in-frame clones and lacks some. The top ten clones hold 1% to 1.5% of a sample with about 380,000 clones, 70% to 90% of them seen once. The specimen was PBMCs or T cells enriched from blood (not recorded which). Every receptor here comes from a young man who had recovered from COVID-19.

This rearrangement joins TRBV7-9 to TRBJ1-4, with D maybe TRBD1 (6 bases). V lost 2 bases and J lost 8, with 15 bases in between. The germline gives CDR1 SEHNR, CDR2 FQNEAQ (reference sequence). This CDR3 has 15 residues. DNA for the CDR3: TGTGCCAGCAGCTTAAGGAGGGGGGGTTCGGAAAAACTGTTTTTT. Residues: CASSLRRGGSEKLFF.

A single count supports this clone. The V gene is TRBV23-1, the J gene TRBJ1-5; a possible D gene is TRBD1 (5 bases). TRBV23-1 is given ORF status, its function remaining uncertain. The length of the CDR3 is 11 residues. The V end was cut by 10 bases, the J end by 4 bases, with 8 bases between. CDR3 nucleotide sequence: TGCGCCAATCGACAGAATCAGCCCCAGCATTTT. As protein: CANRQNQPQHF.

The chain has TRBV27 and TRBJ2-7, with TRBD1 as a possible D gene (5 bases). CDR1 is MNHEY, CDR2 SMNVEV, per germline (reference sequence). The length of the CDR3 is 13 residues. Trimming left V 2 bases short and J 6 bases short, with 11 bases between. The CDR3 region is CASSLGQGIEQYF. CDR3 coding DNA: TGTGCCAGCAGTTTAGGGCAGGGAATCGAGCAGTACTTC.

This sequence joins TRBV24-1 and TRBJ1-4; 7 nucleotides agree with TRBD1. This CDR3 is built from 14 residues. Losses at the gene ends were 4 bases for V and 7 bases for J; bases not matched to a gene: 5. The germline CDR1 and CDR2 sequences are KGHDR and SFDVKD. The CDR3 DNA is TGTGCCACCAGTGAGACAGGGTCTGGTGAAAAACTGTTTTTT. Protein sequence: CATSETGSGEKLFF.

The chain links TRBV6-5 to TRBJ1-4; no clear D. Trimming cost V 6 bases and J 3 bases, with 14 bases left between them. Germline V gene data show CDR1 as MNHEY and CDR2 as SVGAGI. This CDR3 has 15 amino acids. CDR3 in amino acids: CASSYGLSPNEKLFF. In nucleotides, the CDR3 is TGTGCCAGCAGCTACGGCCTTTCTCCTAATGAAAAACTGTTTTTT.

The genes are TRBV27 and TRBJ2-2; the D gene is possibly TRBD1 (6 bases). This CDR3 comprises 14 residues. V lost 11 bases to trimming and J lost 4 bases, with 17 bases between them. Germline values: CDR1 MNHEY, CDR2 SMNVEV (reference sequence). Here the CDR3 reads CAGGRGTGTGELFF. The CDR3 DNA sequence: TGTGCCGGGGGAAGGGGGACGGGCACCGGGGAGCTGTTTTTT.

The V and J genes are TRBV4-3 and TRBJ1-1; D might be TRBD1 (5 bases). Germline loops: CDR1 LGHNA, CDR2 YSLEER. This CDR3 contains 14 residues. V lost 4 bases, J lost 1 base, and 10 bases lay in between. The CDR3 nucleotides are TGCGCCAGCAGCCCTGGGGGGTGGAACACTGAAGCTTTCTTT. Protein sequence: CASSPGGWNTEAFF.

The CDR3 loop is CASSSITGGPSGNTIYF. DNA of the CDR3: TGTGCCAGCAGCTCGATAACAGGGGGACCTTCCGGAAACACCATATATTTT. V and J are TRBV11-2 and TRBJ1-3; 8 bases are a match to TRBD1. CDR1 SGHAT and CDR2 FQNNGV come from the germline V gene. Losses at the gene ends were 4 bases for V and 4 bases for J; bases not matched to a gene: 12. There are 17 residues in the CDR3.

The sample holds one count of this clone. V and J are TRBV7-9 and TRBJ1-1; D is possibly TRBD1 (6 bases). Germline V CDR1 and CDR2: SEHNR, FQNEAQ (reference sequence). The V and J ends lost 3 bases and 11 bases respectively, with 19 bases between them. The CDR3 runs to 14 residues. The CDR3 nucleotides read TGTGCCAGCAGCTTCCGACAGGAGGTTTCCGAGGCTTTCTTT. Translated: CASSFRQEVSEAFF.

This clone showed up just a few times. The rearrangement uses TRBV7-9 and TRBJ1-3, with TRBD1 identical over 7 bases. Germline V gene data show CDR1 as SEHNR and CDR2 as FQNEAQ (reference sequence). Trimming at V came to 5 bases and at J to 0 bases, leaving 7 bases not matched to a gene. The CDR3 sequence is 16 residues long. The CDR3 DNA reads TGTGCCAGCAGCGGATACAGGGGAGGCTCTGGAAACACCATATATTTT. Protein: CASSGYRGGSGNTIYF.